The present TCR beta chain was sequenced within a study of blood T cell repertoires in COVID-19. Study at large: Sources were T cells, B-cell-depleted T cells, or PBMCs; the material itself was cDNA or gDNA.

Profiled with immunoSEQ multiplex PCR; TCRdb holds only in-frame clones, not every one. The sample lists approximately 190,000 clones; roughly 84% were seen once. In germline, CDR1 is LGHNA, CDR2 YSLEER. This CDR3 comprises 14 residues. V was trimmed by 4 bases and J by 0 bases, leaving 9 bases between them. This TCR derives from a woman under 40 who had been exposed to COVID-19. The chain employs TRBV4-3 and TRBJ1-1; no reliable D call. The sequencing input was PBMCs or T cells enriched from blood (not recorded which). The chain's CDR3 is CASSRGAMNTEAFF. In DNA form, the CDR3 reads TGCGCCAGCAGCCGAGGAGCTATGAACACTGAAGCTTTCTTT.